This is a list of T cell receptor beta chains from one sample in a study of CD8+ T cells in alopecia areata. TCRdb's table, derived via immunoSEQ multiplex PCR, lists solely in-frame clones and lacks some. Altogether 110,000 to 150,000 clones are present, around 50% being singletons, with the ten largest covering about 16%. Sequenced material: CD8+ T cells sorted from blood, taken at week 4, from a patient treated with tofacitinib. These TCRs come from a human donor with alopecia areata. Each CDR3 is given with its conserved first and last residue. Fields, in order: CDR3 DNA, CDR3 protein, clone size, D gene, J gene, V gene. A D gene is named only where the DNA matches it firmly. Only some rows state a clone size, as once, few, many or a class for expanded clones.

CDR3 DNA: TGTGCCAGCAGCCCGCTCGAGAACACTGAAGCTTTCTTT
CDR3 protein: CASSPLENTEAFF
clone size: .
D gene: .
J gene: TRBJ1-1
V gene: TRBV11-1

CDR3 DNA: TGTGCCAGCAGTGAACCCAGGGCCGGGGAGCTGTTTTTT
CDR3 protein: CASSEPRAGELFF
clone size: .
D gene: .
J gene: TRBJ2-2
V gene: TRBV6-1

CDR3 DNA: TGTGCCAGCAGCCCTAGGGAGGGAACCACCGGGGAGCTGTTTTTT
CDR3 protein: CASSPREGTTGELFF
clone size: few
D gene: TRBD2
J gene: TRBJ2-2
V gene: TRBV27

CDR3 DNA: TGTGCCAGCAGCCAAGATCTAGTTGTAGCGCCCCGGCGGGTCGATACGCAGTATTTT
CDR3 protein: CASSQDLVVAPRRVDTQYF
clone size: .
D gene: .
J gene: TRBJ2-3
V gene: TRBV4-2

CDR3 DNA: TGTGCCAGCAAAGGGGTATCCGGAAACGAGCAGTACTTC
CDR3 protein: CASKGVSGNEQYF
clone size: few
D gene: .
J gene: TRBJ2-7
V gene: TRBV2

CDR3 DNA: TGTGCCAGCAGCTTAGAACCGGGATCATCGGGTGGATTGTTTTTT
CDR3 protein: CASSLEPGSSGGLFF
clone size: .
D gene: .
J gene: TRBJ1-4
V gene: TRBV7-8

CDR3 DNA: TGTGCCAGCAGCTTAGATGGCGGGCATACAAATGAGCAGTTCTTC
CDR3 protein: CASSLDGGHTNEQFF
clone size: .
D gene: .
J gene: TRBJ2-1
V gene: TRBV11-2

CDR3 DNA: TGTGCCAGCAGCTTAGGTCGGGGCTACGAGCAGTACTTC
CDR3 protein: CASSLGRGYEQYF
clone size: .
D gene: .
J gene: TRBJ2-7
V gene: TRBV13

CDR3 DNA: TGCGCCAGCAGCTGGGAATGGGACCGCAACACCGGGGAGCTGTTTTTT
CDR3 protein: CASSWEWDRNTGELFF
clone size: .
D gene: .
J gene: TRBJ2-2
V gene: TRBV5-1

CDR3 DNA: TGTGCCAGCAGCCCAATCCGACAGGCCACTGAAGCTTTCTTT
CDR3 protein: CASSPIRQATEAFF
clone size: .
D gene: .
J gene: TRBJ1-1
V gene: TRBV9

CDR3 DNA: TGTGCCTGGAGTGTAGGGACGGGCGAGCAGTACTTC
CDR3 protein: CAWSVGTGEQYF
clone size: .
D gene: .
J gene: TRBJ2-7
V gene: TRBV30

CDR3 DNA: TGTGCCAGCAGTCATGGGACAGGGGCATTGTACGAGCAGTACTTC
CDR3 protein: CASSHGTGALYEQYF
clone size: .
D gene: TRBD1
J gene: TRBJ2-7
V gene: TRBV11-2

CDR3 DNA: TGTGCCAGCAGTCCCGGGACTCTTTGGAGTGACGAGCAGTACTTC
CDR3 protein: CASSPGTLWSDEQYF
clone size: .
D gene: .
J gene: TRBJ2-7
V gene: TRBV2

CDR3 DNA: TGCAGCGTTGGGGAGACAGCGCCTTCGAACACCGGGGAGCTGTTTTTT
CDR3 protein: CSVGETAPSNTGELFF
clone size: few
D gene: .
J gene: TRBJ2-2
V gene: TRBV29-1

CDR3 DNA: TGCAGCGTTGAAGAATGGACTAGCGGGGTGGGGGCTCGCACAGATACGCAGTATTTT
CDR3 protein: CSVEEWTSGVGARTDTQYF
clone size: few
D gene: TRBD2
J gene: TRBJ2-3
V gene: TRBV29-1

CDR3 DNA: TGTGCCAGGGGGGGACCGGATAATTCACCCCTCCACTTT
CDR3 protein: CARGGPDNSPLHF
clone size: few
D gene: .
J gene: TRBJ1-6
V gene: TRBV21-1

CDR3 DNA: TGCAGCGTCCTCGACCAGACAGAATTTGAGCAGTACTTC
CDR3 protein: CSVLDQTEFEQYF
clone size: .
D gene: .
J gene: TRBJ2-7
V gene: TRBV29-1

CDR3 DNA: TGTGCCTGGAGTGGGAACGGGGACTATGGCTACACCTTC
CDR3 protein: CAWSGNGDYGYTF
clone size: .
D gene: .
J gene: TRBJ1-2
V gene: TRBV30

CDR3 DNA: TGTGCCAGCAGCAGAAAGGACAGCTCCTACGAGCAGTACTTC
CDR3 protein: CASSRKDSSYEQYF
clone size: .
D gene: .
J gene: TRBJ2-7
V gene: TRBV11-2

CDR3 DNA: TGTGCCAGCAGTTACGTTTGGGGGGCGGGAGAGACCCAGTACTTC
CDR3 protein: CASSYVWGAGETQYF
clone size: .
D gene: .
J gene: TRBJ2-5
V gene: TRBV6-6

CDR3 DNA: TGTGCCAGCAGCCGAAGTGATATGGAGACCCAGTACTTC
CDR3 protein: CASSRSDMETQYF
clone size: .
D gene: .
J gene: TRBJ2-5
V gene: TRBV13

CDR3 DNA: TGCAGCGTGGATGTCCGGGACAGGGGGTACACTGAAGCTTTCTTT
CDR3 protein: CSVDVRDRGYTEAFF
clone size: .
D gene: TRBD1
J gene: TRBJ1-1
V gene: TRBV29-1